A selection of T cell receptor beta chains follows, all from one sample in a study of T cell changes during pregnancy in multiple sclerosis. Only in-frame clones appear in the TCRdb table, and some are missing; sequencing was by immunoSEQ multiplex PCR. Of around 55,000 clones in the sample, 85% to 95% were seen once. This material consisted of CD8+ T cells from peripheral blood mononuclear cells, taken in the third trimester of pregnancy. These TCRs come from a female donor with multiple sclerosis, enrolled in a pregnancy study. CDR3s include the opening cysteine and the closing phenylalanine or tryptophan. A D gene is named only where the DNA matches it firmly. Some rows mark clone size as missing; the rest say once, few, many or name a class of expanded clone.

CDR3nt	CDR3aa	d_gene	v_gene	abundance	j_gene
TGTGCCAGCATCACGGGGAAGTGGCTGTACTTC	CASITGKWLYF	.	TRBV6-1	few	TRBJ2-4
TGCGCCAGCAGCCAAGCCCCCCCCGGAGGGGAAGGAAACACCATATATTTT	CASSQAPPGGEGNTIYF	.	TRBV4-3	once	TRBJ1-3
TGTGCCAGCAGTCCACCAGCAGGGAGGGCAGAGACCCAGTACTTC	CASSPPAGRAETQYF	TRBD2	TRBV28	.	TRBJ2-5
TGTGCCAGCAGCTCTACGTACCAAGAGACCCAGTACTTC	CASSSTYQETQYF	.	TRBV5-6	once	TRBJ2-5
TGTGCCAGCAGCCCAGGAGGGAGTTATGGCTACACCTTC	CASSPGGSYGYTF	.	TRBV6-5	.	TRBJ1-2
TGTGCCAGCAGTTCTCAGGGATTACACACCTTC	CASSSQGLHTF	.	TRBV28	.	TRBJ1-2
TGTGCCAGCAGCTCCTTCTACGAGCAGTACTTC	CASSSFYEQYF	.	TRBV7-9	once	TRBJ2-7
TGTGCCAGCTTCACAGGGGCGGACTATGGCTACACCTTC	CASFTGADYGYTF	TRBD1	TRBV2	.	TRBJ1-2
TGCGCCAGCAGCCAAGTCTTTGCAGGTTCCGACCCGAACACCGGGGAGCTGTTTTTT	CASSQVFAGSDPNTGELFF	.	TRBV4-3	.	TRBJ2-2
TGTGCCAGCAGCCCACCCCGGGGGAGGGCCGAGCAGTACTTC	CASSPPRGRAEQYF	TRBD2	TRBV7-9	.	TRBJ2-7
TGTGCCAGCAGTTTCCCATCAAGCGAGCAGTTCTTC	CASSFPSSEQFF	.	TRBV11-3	once	TRBJ2-1
TGTGCCAGCAGGGGGGACTCTGGACTAGCGACAGATACGCAGTATTTT	CASRGDSGLATDTQYF	TRBD2	TRBV27	.	TRBJ2-3
TGTGCCAGCAGCCAGGGTGCAGATAGCAATCAGCCCCAGCATTTT	CASSQGADSNQPQHF	.	TRBV7-6	once	TRBJ1-5
TGTGCCAGCTCACCACCGTTTAGGGGTGGTCAGCCCCAGCATTTT	CASSPPFRGGQPQHF	.	TRBV18	.	TRBJ1-5
TGTGCCACCGGACAGAGCTCTGGAAACACCATATATTTT	CATGQSSGNTIYF	.	TRBV10-3	.	TRBJ1-3
TGTGCCAGCAGCTTCCAGGGATGGCACGAGCAGTACTTC	CASSFQGWHEQYF	.	TRBV5-6	.	TRBJ2-7
TGTGCCAGCAGCTCCCCGGGACTAGCAGGAAATGAGCAGTTCTTC	CASSSPGLAGNEQFF	TRBD2	TRBV7-9	.	TRBJ2-1
TGCGCCAGCAGCCGAACAGGGGGTAGGACTGAAGCTTTCTTT	CASSRTGGRTEAFF	TRBD1	TRBV4-1	.	TRBJ1-1
TGTGCCAGTAGTTATCAGGCTGGCTACACCTTC	CASSYQAGYTF	.	TRBV19	.	TRBJ1-2
TGTGCCAGTAGTATGTTGAGAGGTTGGCAGGGCCTCCCCTATGGCTACACCTTC	CASSMLRGWQGLPYGYTF	.	TRBV19	.	TRBJ1-2
TGTGCCAGTAGTATCTACCTTAGATCCGACAATGAGCAGTTCTTC	CASSIYLRSDNEQFF	.	TRBV19	.	TRBJ2-1
TGTGCCAGCAGCGTCGGGGGTAGCACAGATACGCAGTATTTT	CASSVGGSTDTQYF	.	TRBV5-6	.	TRBJ2-3
TGCGCCAGCAGCCAGGAAGCGGGCGGCTACGAGCAGTACTTC	CASSQEAGGYEQYF	.	TRBV4-1	.	TRBJ2-7
TGTGCCAGCAGTTGGGCAGGGTGGTATGGCTACACCTTC	CASSWAGWYGYTF	.	TRBV6-6	.	TRBJ1-2
TGTGCCAGCAGCCAACTCAGGGAAAACACTGAAGCTTTCTTT	CASSQLRENTEAFF	.	TRBV28	.	TRBJ1-1
TGCGCCAGCAGCCAAGAGACTAGCGCTTCCTACGAGCAGTACTTC	CASSQETSASYEQYF	TRBD2	TRBV4-1	.	TRBJ2-7